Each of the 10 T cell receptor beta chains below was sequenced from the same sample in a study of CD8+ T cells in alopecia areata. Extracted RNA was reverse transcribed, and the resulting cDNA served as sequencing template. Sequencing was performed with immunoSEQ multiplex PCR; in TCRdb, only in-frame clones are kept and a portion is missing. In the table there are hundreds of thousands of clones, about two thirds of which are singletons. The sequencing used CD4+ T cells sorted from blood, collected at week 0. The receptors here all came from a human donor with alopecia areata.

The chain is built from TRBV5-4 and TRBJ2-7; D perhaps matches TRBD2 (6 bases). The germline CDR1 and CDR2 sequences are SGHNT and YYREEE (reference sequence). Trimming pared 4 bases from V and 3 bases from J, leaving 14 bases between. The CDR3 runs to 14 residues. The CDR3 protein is CASSGGTRIYEQYF. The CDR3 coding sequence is TGTGCCAGCAGCGGGGGGACCCGGATCTACGAGCAGTACTTC.

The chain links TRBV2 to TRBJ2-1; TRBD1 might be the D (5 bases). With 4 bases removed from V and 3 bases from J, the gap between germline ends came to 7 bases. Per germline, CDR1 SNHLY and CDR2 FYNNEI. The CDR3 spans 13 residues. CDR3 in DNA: TGTGCCAGCAGTGGTGACAGCTACAATGAGCAGTTCTTC. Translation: CASSGDSYNEQFF.

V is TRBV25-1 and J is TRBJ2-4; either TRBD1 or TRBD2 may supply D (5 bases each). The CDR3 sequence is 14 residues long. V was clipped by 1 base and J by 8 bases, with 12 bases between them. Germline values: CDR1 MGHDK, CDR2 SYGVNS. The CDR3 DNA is TGTGCCAGCAGTGAATCGAGGGGTGGGGACATTCAGTACTTC. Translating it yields CASSESRGGDIQYF. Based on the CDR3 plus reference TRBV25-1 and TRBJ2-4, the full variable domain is EADIYQTPRYLVIGTGKKITLECSQTMGHDKMYWYQQDPGMELHLIHYSYGVNSTEKGDLSSESTVSRIRTEHFPLTLESARPSHTSQYLCASSESRGGDIQYFGAGTRLSVL.

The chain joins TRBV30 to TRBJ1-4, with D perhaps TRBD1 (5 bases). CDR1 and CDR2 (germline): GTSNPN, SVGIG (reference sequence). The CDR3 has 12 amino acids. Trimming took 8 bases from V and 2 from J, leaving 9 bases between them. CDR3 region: CAAGGTNEKLFF. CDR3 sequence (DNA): TGTGCCGCTGGGGGTACTAATGAAAAACTGTTTTTT.

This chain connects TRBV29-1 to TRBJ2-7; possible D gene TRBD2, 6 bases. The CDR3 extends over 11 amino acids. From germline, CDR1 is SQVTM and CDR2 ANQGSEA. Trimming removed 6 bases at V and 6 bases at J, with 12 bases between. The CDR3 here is CSVRLGGEQYF. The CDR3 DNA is TGCAGCGTCCGCCTCGGGGGCGAGCAGTACTTC.

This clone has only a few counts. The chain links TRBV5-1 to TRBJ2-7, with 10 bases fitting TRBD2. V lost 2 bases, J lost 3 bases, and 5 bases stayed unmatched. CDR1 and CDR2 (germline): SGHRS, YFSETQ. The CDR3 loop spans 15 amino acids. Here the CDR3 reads CASSFGLAGVYEQYF. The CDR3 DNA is TGCGCCAGCAGCTTCGGTCTAGCGGGGGTCTACGAGCAGTACTTC.

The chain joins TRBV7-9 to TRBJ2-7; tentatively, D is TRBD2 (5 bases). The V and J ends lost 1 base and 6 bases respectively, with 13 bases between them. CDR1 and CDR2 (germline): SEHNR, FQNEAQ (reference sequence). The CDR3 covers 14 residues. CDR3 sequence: CASSLVGTGSEQYF. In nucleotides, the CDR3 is TGTGCCAGCAGCTTAGTAGGTACGGGGTCCGAGCAGTACTTC.

The CDR3 here is CASSKKDIRAFF. In DNA form, the CDR3 reads TGTGCCAGCAGCAAAAAGGACATTCGGGCTTTCTTT. V is TRBV7-2 and J is TRBJ1-1, with a possible D match to TRBD1 (5 bases). The CDR3 loop spans 12 amino acids. Germline CDR1 is SGHTA and CDR2 is FQGNSA. The germline V and J ends were trimmed by 5 bases and 11 bases, with 15 bases remaining between them.

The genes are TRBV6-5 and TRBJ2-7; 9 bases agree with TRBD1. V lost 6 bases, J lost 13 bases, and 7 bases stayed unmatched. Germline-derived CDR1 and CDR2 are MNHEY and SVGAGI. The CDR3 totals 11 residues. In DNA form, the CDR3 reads TGTGCCAGCAGCCGGGACAGGGTATTCTACTTC. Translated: CASSRDRVFYF.

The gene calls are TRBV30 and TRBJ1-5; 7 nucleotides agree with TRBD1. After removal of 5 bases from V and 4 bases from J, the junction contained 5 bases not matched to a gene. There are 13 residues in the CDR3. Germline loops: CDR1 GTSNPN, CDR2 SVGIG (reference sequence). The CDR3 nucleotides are TGTGCCTGGGGGACAGCCAATAATCAGCCCCAGCATTTT. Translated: CAWGTANNQPQHF. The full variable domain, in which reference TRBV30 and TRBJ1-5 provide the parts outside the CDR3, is SQTIHQWPATLVQPVGSPLSLECTVEGTSNPNLYWYRQAAGRGLQLLFYSVGIGQISSEVPQNLSASRPQDRQFILSSKKLLLSDSGFYLCAWGTANNQPQHFGDGTRLSIL.